This is a list of T cell receptor beta chains from one sample in a study of blood T cell repertoires in COVID-19. The protocol was immunoSEQ multiplex PCR, while the TCRdb copy is restricted to in-frame clones and leaves out a portion. This table holds 100,000 to 150,000 clones, around 85% found once. The sequencing input was peripheral blood. These receptors were collected from a man aged 25 to 40 with COVID-19, enrolled during active disease. Each CDR3 is given with its conserved first and last residue. The D gene is left open where the match is weak. Only some rows state a clone size, as once, few, many or a class for expanded clones.

TRBV4-2	.	.	TRBJ2-2	CASSQAGGLSGELFF	TGTGCCAGCAGCCAAGCGGGGGGCCTATCCGGGGAGCTGTTTTTT
TRBV6-5	.	.	TRBJ2-5	CASSSSRRETQYF	TGTGCCAGCAGTTCGTCCCGTAGAGAGACCCAGTACTTC
TRBV5-1	once	.	TRBJ2-7	CASSEQGAYEQYF	TGCGCCAGCAGCGAGCAGGGCGCCTACGAGCAGTACTTC
TRBV9	.	.	TRBJ2-3	CASSVENSQTDTQYF	TGTGCCAGCAGCGTAGAAAACTCTCAAACAGATACGCAGTATTTT
TRBV2	once	.	TRBJ2-2	CASSVSTETDTGELFF	TGTGCCAGCAGTGTATCGACAGAGACGGACACCGGGGAGCTGTTTTTT
TRBV5-6	.	TRBD1	TRBJ2-3	CASSSDRGLGTDTQYF	TGTGCCAGCAGCTCCGACAGGGGGTTAGGCACAGATACGCAGTATTTT
TRBV12-3/TRBV12-4	.	TRBD1	TRBJ1-2	CASSLHRGNGYTF	TGTGCCAGCAGTTTGCACAGGGGGAATGGCTACACCTTC
TRBV7-9	.	.	TRBJ1-1	CASSFGLTRGNTEAFF	TGTGCCAGCAGCTTCGGGTTGACAAGGGGGAACACTGAAGCTTTCTTT
TRBV7-9	.	TRBD1	TRBJ2-3	CASRMGQGNTDTQYF	TGTGCCAGCAGAATGGGACAGGGGAACACAGATACGCAGTATTTT
TRBV28	once	.	TRBJ1-1	CASDRTGSWGKVNTEAFF	TGTGCCAGCGACCGAACAGGGTCCTGGGGAAAGGTGAACACTGAAGCTTTCTTT
TRBV27	.	TRBD2	TRBJ2-1	CASSWGGSYNEQFF	TGTGCCAGCAGTTGGGGGGGCTCCTACAATGAGCAGTTCTTC
TRBV19	once	.	TRBJ1-1	CASSWRGATNTEAFF	TGTGCCAGTAGTTGGCGGGGAGCTACGAACACTGAAGCTTTCTTT
TRBV11-2	few	TRBD1	TRBJ1-6	CASSPSIPGQGDSPLHF	TGTGCCAGCAGCCCCTCCATTCCGGGACAGGGTGATTCACCCCTCCACTTT
TRBV5-8	.	TRBD2	TRBJ2-3	CASSKRAGATDTQYF	TGTGCCAGCAGCAAAAGAGCGGGGGCCACAGATACGCAGTATTTT
TRBV19	.	.	TRBJ1-1	CASSLQRLNTEAFF	TGTGCCAGTAGTTTACAGCGGTTGAACACTGAAGCTTTCTTT
TRBV5-6	.	TRBD1	TRBJ1-5	CASSLGPGQSARPQHF	TGTGCCAGCAGCTTGGGTCCGGGACAGTCGGCGCGGCCCCAGCATTTT
TRBV5-5	.	.	TRBJ1-5	CASSLRTGNQPQHF	TGTGCCAGCAGCTTGAGAACAGGGAATCAGCCCCAGCATTTT
TRBV19	.	TRBD1	TRBJ1-2	CASSPLAGTGDGYTF	TGTGCCAGTAGTCCGCTGGCCGGGACAGGGGACGGCTACACCTTC
TRBV7-3	.	.	TRBJ2-5	CASTPHRETQYF	TGTGCCAGCACGCCGCACAGGGAGACCCAGTACTTC
TRBV27	.	TRBD2	TRBJ2-2	CASSSRGPGLAGAAGELFF	TGTGCCAGCAGTTCACGGGGCCCGGGACTAGCGGGAGCAGCAGGGGAGCTGTTTTTT
TRBV6-6	once	.	TRBJ2-1	CASSYMVTGSYNEQFF	TGTGCCAGCAGTTACATGGTAACAGGGTCCTACAATGAGCAGTTCTTC